The sequence of this T cell receptor (beta chain) was determined in a study of OX40 agonist ivuxolimab in advanced cancers. Overall study context: Head and neck, renal cell, melanoma or hepatocellular carcinoma were the cancers that dose-escalation patients had. There were three patients with partial responses, one having hepatocellular carcinoma and two cutaneous melanoma.

Data came from immunoSEQ multiplex PCR; TCRdb stores just in-frame clones and leaves some out. This sample has roughly 74,000 clones, with about 89% found just once. Unmatched junction bases numbered 11, after V lost 3 bases and J lost 5 bases. The CDR3 loop spans 17 amino acids. CDR1 and CDR2 from the germline V gene are SGHDT and YYEEEE. For this clone: Antigen specificity is unknown.

Study-level results: At doses 0.1 to 3.0 mg/kg, CD4+ and CD8+ clones expanded.

This TCR derives from an adult with an advanced solid tumor such as melanoma, head and neck, liver or kidney cancer. Sequenced material: CD4+ or CD8+ T cells sorted from blood, taken in a trial of the OX40 agonist ivuxolimab. V gene TRBV5-6 combines with J gene TRBJ2-2; 9 bases are shared with TRBD2. The CDR3: CASSSPGVAGATGELFF. In nucleotides, the CDR3 is TGTGCCAGCAGCTCCCCTGGGGTAGCGGGGGCAACCGGGGAGCTGTTTTTT.